The 16 T cell receptor beta chains presented below share a single source sample, sequenced in a study of T cell repertoires in cytomegalovirus infection. Which antigens these TCRs recognize remains unknown. TCRdb independently ran MiXCR on the reads; one entry per CDR3 protein. The data hold hundreds of thousands of distinct CDR3 sequences, with about 30% observed a single time. The specimen comprised cultured PBMCs, sampled from culture after CMV antigen stimulation. These receptors were collected from a human donor in good health (CMV status not recorded). Some clones in this sample may be carry-over from other donors' samples.

V and J are TRBV27 and TRBJ1-5, with D perhaps TRBD1 (6 bases). With 8 bases removed from V and 8 bases from J, the gap between germline ends came to 19 bases. There are 14 residues in the CDR3. Per the germline V gene, CDR1 is MNHEY and CDR2 is SMNVEV (reference sequence). CDR3 DNA: TGTGCCAGCGGCTTCGGGACATCGAATAAGCCCCAGCATTTT. It codes for CASGFGTSNKPQHF.

The J gene is TRBJ2-3, the V gene TRBV6-1; no clear D. The CDR3 runs 13 residues. Germline V gives CDR1 MNHNS, CDR2 SASEGT. V was cut by 3 bases and J by 6 bases, with 10 bases left in between. The CDR3 reads CASSEEMADTQYF. The CDR3 DNA reads TGTGCCAGCAGTGAGGAGATGGCGGATACGCAGTATTTT.

The J gene is TRBJ1-2, the V gene TRBV10-3, with D uncertain. V was pared by 2 bases and J by 6 bases, with 19 bases between. Germline-derived CDR1 and CDR2 are ENHRY and SYGVKD. The CDR3 loop spans 16 amino acids. CDR3 in DNA: TGTGCCATCAGTGAGATCAGAGACGGCCCCGCGAATGGCTACACCTTC. This encodes CAISEIRDGPANGYTF.

The chain joins TRBV18 to TRBJ1-3; 8 bases are shared with TRBD1. CDR3 size: 15 residues. Per the germline V gene, CDR1 is KGHSH and CDR2 is LQKENI. Germline trimming cut 6 bases from V and 4 bases from J; bases unmatched to any gene: 8. CDR3 protein: CASSRGQGTGNTIYF. CDR3 nucleotide sequence: TGTGCCAGCTCTCGAGGACAGGGTACCGGAAACACCATATATTTT.

The V gene is TRBV29-1, the J gene TRBJ2-3; 7 bases are a match to TRBD2. The CDR3 is 13 residues long. Germline CDR1 reads SQVTM; CDR2 reads ANQGSEA. V dropped 8 bases and J dropped 1; count of bases not matched to a gene: 6. Here the CDR3 reads CSLHRGGTDTQYF. CDR3 coding DNA: TGCAGCCTCCACCGGGGGGGCACAGATACGCAGTATTTT.

The gene calls are TRBV19 and TRBJ2-5; a weak D match, TRBD2 (5 bases). Germline V gene data show CDR1 as LNHDA and CDR2 as SQIVND (reference sequence). V was clipped by 10 bases and J by 7 bases, with 16 bases between them. CDR3 length equals 12 residues. CDR3 bases: TGTGCCACCAGGACTGTCCGAGGGACCCAGTACTTC. Translated: CATRTVRGTQYF.

This clonotype was counted at least ten times. This rearrangement joins TRBV7-2 to TRBJ1-1, with a tentative D call TRBD1 (5 bases). This CDR3 has 16 amino acids. Deletions cut 5 bases from V and 0 bases from J, with 16 bases between. Germline V gene sequence: CDR1 SGHTA, CDR2 FQGNSA. The CDR3 loop reads CASSQGRLVVNTEAFF. The CDR3 nucleotides read TGTGCCAGCAGCCAGGGCAGGCTCGTAGTGAACACTGAAGCTTTCTTT.

This clonotype has a count of ten or more. The chain couples TRBV7-8 to TRBJ1-1; no definite D call. CDR3 length: 13 amino acids. V lost 2 bases to trimming and J lost 3 bases, with 7 bases between them. Germline CDR1 and CDR2: SGHVS and FQNEAQ. The CDR3 DNA reads TGTGCCAGCAGCTTATTTCGGGACACTGAAGCTTTCTTT. Its translation is CASSLFRDTEAFF.

V and J are TRBV27 and TRBJ2-1; 8 bases are shared with TRBD2. The CDR3 runs to 15 residues. V shed 6 bases and J 0 bases; nucleotides not matched to a gene: 4. Germline V gene sequence: CDR1 MNHEY, CDR2 SMNVEV (reference sequence). CDR3 amino acids: CASSKLADSYNEQFF. In DNA form, the CDR3 reads TGTGCCAGCAGCAAACTAGCGGACTCCTACAATGAGCAGTTCTTC.

This clonotype was counted a few times. The chain recombines TRBV6-1 with TRBJ1-2; D is uncertain. This CDR3 contains 13 residues. CDR1 is MNHNS and CDR2 is SASEGT in the germline V gene. Trimming cost V 5 bases and J 4 bases, with 11 bases left between them. The CDR3 DNA is TGTGCCAGCAGTCGGGCGGCTCCCTATGGCTACACCTTC. Translation gives CASSRAAPYGYTF.

Points on this clonotype: A much larger clone differs from this one at a single base, so this may be a read error. The V call is TRBV7-6, the J call TRBJ1-1; D is ambiguous. V shed 7 bases and J shed 4 bases, with 7 bases lying between them. From germline, CDR1 is SGHVS and CDR2 FNYEAQ. The CDR3 is 11 residues long. DNA for the CDR3: TGTGCCAGCACCTGGGGCACTGAAGCTTTCTTT. It yields the protein CASTWGTEAFF.

Only a few counts were recorded for this clonotype. The chain has TRBV11-3 and TRBJ2-3; maybe TRBD2 (6 bases). The CDR3 is 15 residues long. Trimming cost V 7 bases and J 1 base, with 15 bases left between them. Germline V gene sequence: CDR1 SGHNT, CDR2 YENEEA. This CDR3 is CASTFGGYGTDTQYF. For the CDR3, the DNA is TGTGCCAGCACTTTCGGGGGTTACGGCACAGATACGCAGTATTTT.

This clonotype was recorded a few times. The chain links TRBV5-1 to TRBJ2-3; perhaps TRBD2 as D (7 bases). The CDR3 totals 20 residues. V lost 4 bases, J lost 0 bases, and 27 bases lay in between. Looked up from germline, CDR1 is SGHRS and CDR2 is YFSETQ. CDR3 sequence reads: CASSILSWRGHPASTDTQYF. CDR3 bases: TGCGCCAGCAGCATCTTATCCTGGCGGGGGCACCCTGCTAGCACAGATACGCAGTATTTT.

The J gene is TRBJ1-2, the V gene TRBV28, with D uncertain. Trimming pared 3 bases from V and 4 bases from J, leaving 15 bases between. Germline CDR1 and CDR2: MDHEN and SYDVKM. This CDR3 region has 15 residues. The CDR3 region is CASSLELGRIYGYTF. The CDR3 region has the DNA TGTGCCAGCAGTTTGGAATTAGGACGGATCTATGGCTACACCTTC.

The chain employs TRBV28 and TRBJ1-1; 7 positions agree with TRBD1. The germline V gene has CDR1 MDHEN and CDR2 SYDVKM. J gave up 6 bases and V 3 bases, and 7 bases lay outside the gene matches. The CDR3 loop spans 14 amino acids. The CDR3 is CASSFPDRVPEAFF. The CDR3 nucleotides read TGTGCCAGCAGTTTTCCAGACAGGGTCCCTGAAGCTTTCTTT.

This chain links TRBV6-2 or TRBV6-3 with TRBJ2-3; D is unclear. Germline CDR1 and CDR2: MNHEY and SVGEGT. CDR3 length: 14 residues. Trimming cost V 6 bases and J 2 bases, with 12 bases left between them. The CDR3 sequence: CASRETPYTDTQYF. The CDR3 DNA reads as TGTGCCAGCAGAGAAACCCCCTACACAGATACGCAGTATTTT.